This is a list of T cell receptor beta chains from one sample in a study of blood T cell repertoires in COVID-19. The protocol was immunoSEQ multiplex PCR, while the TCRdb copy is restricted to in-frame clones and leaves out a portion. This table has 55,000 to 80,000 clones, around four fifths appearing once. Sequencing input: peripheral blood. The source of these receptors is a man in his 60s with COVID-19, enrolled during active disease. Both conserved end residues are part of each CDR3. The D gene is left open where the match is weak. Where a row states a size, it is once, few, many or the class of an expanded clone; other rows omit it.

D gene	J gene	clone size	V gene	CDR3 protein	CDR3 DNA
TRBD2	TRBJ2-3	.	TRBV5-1	CASSLPSGDFSTDTQYF	TGCGCCAGCAGCTTGCCTAGCGGGGACTTTAGCACAGATACGCAGTATTTT
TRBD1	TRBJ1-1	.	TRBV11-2	CASSPLQGMNTEAFF	TGTGCCAGCAGCCCCTTACAGGGGATGAACACTGAAGCTTTCTTT
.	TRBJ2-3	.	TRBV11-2	CASSSYWDTQYF	TGTGCCAGCAGCTCTTACTGGGATACGCAGTATTTT
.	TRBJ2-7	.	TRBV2	CATRKEEEQYF	TGTGCCACCAGAAAGGAGGAGGAGCAGTACTTC
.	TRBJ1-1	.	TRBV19	CASRASRWAPEAFF	TGTGCCAGTAGAGCTTCCCGATGGGCGCCTGAAGCTTTCTTT
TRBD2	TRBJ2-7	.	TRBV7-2	CASREAGSYEQYF	TGTGCCAGCAGGGAAGCGGGATCCTACGAGCAGTACTTC
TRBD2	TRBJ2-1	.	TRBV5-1	CASSQTSGSSYNEQFF	TGCGCCAGCAGCCAGACTAGCGGGAGTTCCTACAATGAGCAGTTCTTC
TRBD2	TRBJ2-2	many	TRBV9	CASRGPGTSGNTGELFF	TGTGCCAGCAGGGGACCTGGGACTAGCGGGAACACCGGGGAGCTGTTTTTT
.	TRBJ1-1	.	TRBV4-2	CASSPGIEAFF	TGTGCCAGCAGCCCAGGCATTGAAGCTTTCTTT
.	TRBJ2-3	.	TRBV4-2	CASSPVGDTDTQYF	TGTGCCAGCAGCCCGGTCGGAGACACAGATACGCAGTATTTT
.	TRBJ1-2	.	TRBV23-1	CASSESNGYGYTF	TGCGCCAGCAGCGAGAGTAATGGCTATGGCTACACCTTC
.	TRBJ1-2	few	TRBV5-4	CASSLLTGYGYTF	TGTGCCAGCAGCTTATTGACGGGCTATGGCTACACCTTC
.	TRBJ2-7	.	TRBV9	CASSPHEEQYF	TGTGCCAGCAGCCCGCACGAGGAGCAGTACTTC
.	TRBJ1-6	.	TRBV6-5	CASRGQLYNSPLHF	TGTGCCAGCAGGGGGCAGCTCTATAATTCACCCCTCCACTTT
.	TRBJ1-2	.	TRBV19	CASSSLGGTNYGYTF	TGTGCCAGTAGCTCCTTGGGGGGGACTAACTATGGCTACACCTTC
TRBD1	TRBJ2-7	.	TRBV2	CASSDRTGVGEQYF	TGTGCCAGCAGTGACCGGACAGGGGTGGGGGAGCAGTACTTC
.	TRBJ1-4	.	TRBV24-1	CATDRFLGDEKLFF	TGTGCCACCGATCGGTTTCTCGGAGACGAAAAACTGTTTTTT
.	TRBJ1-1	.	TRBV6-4	CASSVGGRMNTEAFF	TGTGCCAGCAGTGTAGGAGGGCGTATGAACACTGAAGCTTTCTTT
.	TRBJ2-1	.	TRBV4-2	CASSSDGRDNEQFF	TGTGCCAGCAGCTCCGATGGTCGCGACAATGAGCAGTTCTTC
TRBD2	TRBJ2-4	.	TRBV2	CASNQGSGRNTNIQYF	TGTGCCAGCAACCAGGGAAGCGGGAGGAATACGAACATTCAGTACTTC
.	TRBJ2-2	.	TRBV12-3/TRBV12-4	CASSQGFAGELFF	TGTGCCAGCAGTCAGGGGTTCGCCGGGGAGCTGTTTTTT
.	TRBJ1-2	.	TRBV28	CAIRSTALYGYTF	TGTGCCATCCGTTCGACAGCTCTCTATGGCTACACCTTC
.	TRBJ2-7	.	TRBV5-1	CASSLMGDYEQYF	TGCGCCAGCAGCTTGATGGGAGACTACGAGCAGTACTTC
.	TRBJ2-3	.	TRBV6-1	CASSERGSGYTQYF	TGTGCCAGCAGTGAACGGGGGAGCGGGTATACGCAGTATTTT
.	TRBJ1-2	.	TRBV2	CASKQGGYGYTF	TGTGCCAGCAAGCAGGGAGGCTATGGCTACACCTTC
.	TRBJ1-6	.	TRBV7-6	CASSLGGDSPLHF	TGTGCCAGCAGCTTAGGCGGGGATTCACCCCTCCACTTT
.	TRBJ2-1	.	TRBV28	CASSLSGISNEQFF	TGTGCCAGCAGTTTATCCGGGATCAGCAATGAGCAGTTCTTC